Following are 25 T cell receptor beta chains from one sample sequenced in a study of cytomegalovirus exposure and HLA in healthy donors. PCR primers comprised 60 Vbeta and 13 Jbeta primers. Assay used: immunoSEQ multiplex PCR; TCRdb lists only in-frame clones, some missing. The data show approximately 190,000 clones, about 13% seen once. The sample comprised PBMCs. Source of these receptors: a man in his fifties or sixties in good health and CMV-seropositive.

This clone appeared a few times. The chain uses TRBV6-4 and TRBJ1-1; D is unclear. This CDR3 is 14 amino acids long. The germline V gene has CDR1 MRHNA and CDR2 SNTAGT. V gave up 6 bases and J gave up 0 bases, with 11 bases separating them. DNA of the CDR3: TGTGCCAGCAGGGGAGACGGGGTGAACACTGAAGCTTTCTTT. Its protein is CASRGDGVNTEAFF.

The chain couples TRBV6-5 to TRBJ1-1; 7 bases align to TRBD1. V gave up 5 bases and J gave up 0 bases; unmatched junction bases: 3. This CDR3 region has 14 residues. Germline V lookup: CDR1 MNHEY, CDR2 SVGAGI. CDR3 in DNA: TGTGCCAGCAGTGTGGGACAGATGAACACTGAAGCTTTCTTT. It encodes CASSVGQMNTEAFF.

The gene calls are TRBV6-6 and TRBJ1-2; D remains ambiguous. Germline V gene lookup returns CDR1 MNHNY and CDR2 SVGAGI (reference sequence). The CDR3 runs to 13 residues. V was pared by 3 bases and J by 6 bases, with 11 bases between. This CDR3 is CASSYSADNGYTF. In DNA, the CDR3 is TGTGCCAGCAGTTATTCGGCGGATAATGGCTACACCTTC.

The gene calls are TRBV10-3 and TRBJ2-5, with 11 nucleotides matching TRBD2. With 3 bases clipped from V and 2 bases from J, the junction kept 2 bases outside the gene matches. This CDR3 is built from 15 residues. Per the germline V gene, CDR1 is ENHRY and CDR2 is SYGVKD. CDR3 sequence reads: CAISDIAGGQETQYF. DNA for the CDR3: TGTGCCATCAGTGATATAGCGGGGGGGCAAGAGACCCAGTACTTC.

V and J are TRBV6-5 and TRBJ1-6; D uncertain. The CDR3 has 14 amino acids. V lost 8 bases, J lost 9 bases, and 17 bases lay in between. Germline V gene data show CDR1 as MNHEY and CDR2 as SVGAGI. This CDR3 is CASPLAGRFSPLHF. In DNA, the CDR3 is TGTGCCAGCCCGCTGGCGGGTAGGTTTTCACCCCTCCACTTT.

This clone has more than one count but fewer than ten. The chain uses TRBV7-2 and TRBJ2-5, with D unclear. Deletions cut 4 bases from V and 5 bases from J, with 11 bases between. CDR1 and CDR2 from the germline V gene are SGHTA and FQGNSA. The CDR3 consists of 13 residues. In DNA form, the CDR3 reads TGTGCCAGCAGCTACCTGCTGAGGGAGACCCAGTACTTC. Amino acid sequence: CASSYLLRETQYF.

This clone was seen ten or more times. The chain combines TRBV6-1 with TRBJ1-4, with D hard to call. CDR3 length equals 15 residues. CDR1 is MNHNS and CDR2 is SASEGT in the germline V gene. Deletions cut 3 bases from V and 1 base from J, with 9 bases between. This CDR3 is CASSEVRGTNEKLFF. CDR3 nucleotides: TGTGCCAGCAGTGAGGTACGGGGAACTAATGAAAAACTGTTTTTT.

This clone appeared a few times. The chain couples TRBV30 to TRBJ1-5, with D perhaps TRBD1 (6 bases). Trimming removed 4 bases at V and 1 base at J, with 8 bases between. Germline V gene sequence: CDR1 GTSNPN, CDR2 SVGIG (reference sequence). CDR3 size: 13 residues. As DNA, the CDR3 is TGTGCCTGGACCGGACAGAGCAATCAGCCCCAGCATTTT. It is translated as CAWTGQSNQPQHF. Full variable domain (outside the CDR3, taken from reference TRBV30 and TRBJ1-5): SQTIHQWPATLVQPVGSPLSLECTVEGTSNPNLYWYRQAAGRGLQLLFYSVGIGQISSEVPQNLSASRPQDRQFILSSKKLLLSDSGFYLCAWTGQSNQPQHFGDGTRLSIL.

In DNA form, the CDR3 reads TGCGCCAGCCATGGGACTAGCGGGGGGGGCTTCTACAATGAGCAGTTCTTC. This gives the protein CASHGTSGGGFYNEQFF. This rearrangement joins TRBV10-2 to TRBJ2-1; 16 bases fit TRBD2. The CDR3 covers 17 residues. Losses at the gene ends were 8 bases for V and 3 bases for J; bases not matched to a gene: 7. Per germline, CDR1 WSHSY and CDR2 SAAADI.

This clone has just a few counts. This chain uses TRBV4-3 with TRBJ2-5; tentatively, D is TRBD2 (7 bases). The ends were cut back, 0 bases at V and 5 bases at J, with 16 bases in the middle. The CDR3 runs 16 residues. CDR1 and CDR2 (germline): LGHNA, YSLEER. CDR3 amino acids: CASSQDRTGGWETQYF. As DNA, the CDR3 is TGCGCCAGCAGCCAAGATCGGACGGGGGGCTGGGAGACCCAGTACTTC.

The rearrangement uses TRBV6-5 and TRBJ2-2; weak D call: TRBD2 (6 bases). This CDR3 is 13 amino acids long. CDR1 and CDR2 (germline): MNHEY, SVGAGI. V was cut by 8 bases and J by 0 bases, with 7 bases left in between. The CDR3 sequence: CASGEANTGELFF. CDR3 nucleotides: TGTGCCAGCGGGGAGGCGAACACCGGGGAGCTGTTTTTT.

This clone was detected many times. V gene TRBV6-6 combines with J gene TRBJ1-1; D possibly corresponds to TRBD1 (6 bases). This CDR3 is built from 13 residues. The germline gives CDR1 MNHNY, CDR2 SVGAGI (reference sequence). Deletions cut 9 bases from V and 0 bases from J, with 11 bases between. In DNA form, the CDR3 reads TGTGCCAGTTTACAGGGTGTGAACACTGAAGCTTTCTTT. This translates into CASLQGVNTEAFF.

This clone was observed a few times. The chain couples TRBV7-9 to TRBJ1-3, with D hard to call. CDR3 length: 14 amino acids. V lost 2 bases and J lost 1, with 6 bases in between. Germline-derived CDR1 and CDR2 are SEHNR and FQNEAQ (reference sequence). Here the CDR3 DNA reads TGTGCCAGCAGCTTACCAGGTTCTGGAAACACCATATATTTT. It yields the protein CASSLPGSGNTIYF.

The chain is built from TRBV2 and TRBJ1-1, with TRBD1 matching over 9 bases. Germline V gene sequence: CDR1 SNHLY, CDR2 FYNNEI. The CDR3 sequence is 13 residues long. V lost 11 bases, J lost 7 bases, and 11 bases stayed unmatched. The CDR3 DNA follows: TGTGCCGGGAGTACAGGGGGCGGCCGTGAAGCTTTCTTT. Translated: CAGSTGGGREAFF. Full variable domain (rest looked up from reference TRBV2 and TRBJ1-1): EPEVTQTPSHQVTQMGQEVILRCVPISNHLYFYWYRQILGQKVEFLVSFYNNEISEKSEIFDDQFSVERPDGSNFTLKIRSTKLEDSAMYFCAGSTGGGREAFFGQGTRLTVV.

V gene TRBV5-6 combines with J gene TRBJ1-3; D possibly corresponds to TRBD1 (5 bases). V was pared by 1 base and J by 4 bases, with 12 bases between. Germline V gene lookup returns CDR1 SGHDT and CDR2 YYEEEE. This CDR3 is built from 15 residues. The CDR3 region has the DNA TGTGCCAGCAGCTTGAGGACAACGGGCGGAAACACCATATATTTT. Translated, it gives CASSLRTTGGNTIYF.

This clone was observed a few times. This chain uses TRBV29-1 with TRBJ2-1; TRBD1 aligns across 11 bases. The CDR3 covers 14 residues. V was clipped by 2 bases and J by 7 bases; unmatched bases: 4. Per the germline V gene, CDR1 is SQVTM and CDR2 is ANQGSEA. DNA for the CDR3: TGCAGCGTTGAAAGGACAGGGGGCAAGAATGAGCAGTTCTTC. This codes for CSVERTGGKNEQFF.

Only a few counts were recorded for this clone. The chain combines TRBV6-5 with TRBJ1-6; D perhaps matches TRBD1 (5 bases). The CDR3 extends over 15 amino acids. V dropped 2 bases and J dropped 2 bases, with 7 bases sitting between them. Germline V CDR1 and CDR2: MNHEY, SVGAGI. For the CDR3, the DNA is TGTGCCAGCAGTTACGACAGCGCCTATAATTCACCCCTCCACTTT. Its protein product is CASSYDSAYNSPLHF.

The V gene is TRBV6-6, the J gene TRBJ2-7, with D perhaps TRBD2 (5 bases). The CDR3 contains 13 residues. Trimming took 8 bases from V and 3 from J, leaving 14 bases between them. Germline V gives CDR1 MNHNY, CDR2 SVGAGI (reference sequence). In nucleotides, the CDR3 is TGTGCCAGCGGCGGACTTGTAAACTACGAGCAGTACTTC. As protein: CASGGLVNYEQYF.

This clone was seen only a few times. V is TRBV2 and J is TRBJ2-7; 9 nucleotides line up with TRBD2. Per germline, CDR1 SNHLY and CDR2 FYNNEI. The CDR3 is made up of 12 amino acids. V was pared by 3 bases and J by 13 bases, with 7 bases of the junction left unmatched. CDR3 region: CASSDSRLADYV. Here the CDR3 DNA reads TGTGCCAGCAGTGATTCACGACTAGCGGATTACGTC.

This clone has a handful of counts. The chain recombines TRBV19 with TRBJ2-5; 9 bases are a match to TRBD1. The V gene end was trimmed by 5 bases and the J gene end by 5 bases; junction bases not matched to a gene: 6. The CDR3 contains 14 residues. Germline CDR1 reads LNHDA; CDR2 reads SQIVND (reference sequence). The CDR3 spells CASSGQGPGETQYF. The CDR3 coding sequence is TGTGCCAGTAGTGGACAGGGGCCAGGGGAGACCCAGTACTTC.

The chain carries TRBV9 and TRBJ1-6; D unclear. V was clipped by 0 bases and J by 10 bases, with 17 bases between them. The CDR3 runs to 16 residues. The germline V gene has CDR1 SGDLS and CDR2 YYNGEE. In DNA form, the CDR3 reads TGTGCCAGCAGCGTAGAAGGCCAAGCCGCGGGGTCACCCCTCCACTTT. Its translation: CASSVEGQAAGSPLHF.

This chain joins TRBV5-4 and TRBJ1-1; a weak D match, TRBD1 (5 bases). The CDR3 runs 14 residues. The germline V gene has CDR1 SGHNT and CDR2 YYREEE (reference sequence). The V end was cut by 1 base, the J end by 4 bases, with 11 bases between. CDR3 loop: CASSLRGGSTEAFF. DNA for the CDR3: TGTGCCAGCAGCTTGCGCGGGGGGAGCACTGAAGCTTTCTTT.

This clone was observed a handful of times. The J gene is TRBJ2-5, the V gene TRBV20-1; D not certain. The germline V gene encodes CDR1 DFQATT and CDR2 SNEGSKA (reference sequence). CDR3 length: 11 residues. V lost 6 bases to trimming and J lost 3 bases, with 8 bases between them. This CDR3 reads CSAQLKETQYF. The DNA for the CDR3 is TGCAGTGCCCAGTTAAAAGAGACCCAGTACTTC.

This clone has more than one count but fewer than ten. The genes are TRBV19 and TRBJ1-5; 9 bases are shared with TRBD1. Per the germline V gene, CDR1 is LNHDA and CDR2 is SQIVND (reference sequence). V was clipped by 5 bases and J by 7 bases; unmatched bases: 15. The CDR3 contains 17 residues. The CDR3 spells CASSPLTGGGRNQPQHF. In nucleotides, the CDR3 is TGTGCCAGTAGTCCACTTACAGGGGGCGGAAGGAACCAGCCCCAGCATTTT.

This clone was seen more than once but under ten times. J is TRBJ1-2 and V is TRBV11-2; 9 bases map to TRBD1. The trim removed 0 bases at V and 8 bases at J, leaving 10 bases unmatched. There are 16 residues in the CDR3. Germline CDR1 and CDR2: SGHAT and FQNNGV. The CDR3 region is CASSLDRPGTGSGYTF. The CDR3 DNA reads TGTGCCAGCAGCTTAGACCGTCCCGGGACAGGGTCGGGCTACACCTTC.